A selection of T cell receptor beta chains follows, all from one sample in a study of monozygotic twins with cystic fibrosis. Profiled with immunoSEQ multiplex PCR; TCRdb holds only in-frame clones, not every one. The sample includes about 14,000 clones, approximately 90% of them seen just once. The sequencing input was blood. The source is a boy between 5 and 17 years old with cystic fibrosis. The CDR3 runs from the conserved cysteine through the conserved F or W. Each record gives: clone size, V gene, J gene, D gene, CDR3 protein, CDR3 DNA. The D gene is left open where the match is weak. Only part of the rows carry a size: once, few, many, or a class if the clone is expanded.

abundance: NA
v_gene: TRBV19
j_gene: TRBJ1-5
d_gene: NA
CDR3aa: CASKDSNQPQHF
CDR3nt: TGTGCCAGTAAGGACAGCAATCAGCCCCAGCATTTT

abundance: NA
v_gene: TRBV6-5
j_gene: TRBJ1-6
d_gene: TRBD1
CDR3aa: CASSYQGQQNSPLHF
CDR3nt: TGTGCCAGCAGTTACCAGGGACAGCAAAATTCACCCCTCCACTTT

abundance: NA
v_gene: TRBV5-1
j_gene: TRBJ2-1
d_gene: TRBD2
CDR3aa: CASSLRTSGGLQGEQFF
CDR3nt: TGCGCCAGCAGCTTGCGCACTAGCGGGGGTCTCCAGGGTGAGCAGTTCTTC

abundance: NA
v_gene: TRBV25-1
j_gene: TRBJ2-1
d_gene: TRBD1
CDR3aa: CASSESDRAPYNEQFF
CDR3nt: TGTGCCAGCAGTGAATCGGACAGGGCCCCCTACAATGAGCAGTTCTTC

abundance: NA
v_gene: TRBV6-5
j_gene: TRBJ2-1
d_gene: TRBD2
CDR3aa: CASSQLAGGNHEQFF
CDR3nt: TGTGCCAGCAGCCAACTAGCGGGAGGTAATCATGAGCAGTTCTTC

abundance: NA
v_gene: TRBV7-9
j_gene: TRBJ1-4
d_gene: TRBD1
CDR3aa: CASAKGQGRATNEKLFF
CDR3nt: TGTGCCAGTGCAAAAGGACAGGGGAGAGCAACTAATGAAAAACTGTTTTTT

abundance: NA
v_gene: TRBV28
j_gene: TRBJ1-5
d_gene: NA
CDR3aa: CASSPDLNQPQHF
CDR3nt: TGTGCCAGCAGTCCGGACCTTAATCAGCCCCAGCATTTT

abundance: NA
v_gene: TRBV7-2
j_gene: TRBJ2-3
d_gene: NA
CDR3aa: CASSFSRMLTDTQYF
CDR3nt: TGTGCCAGCAGCTTTTCCAGAATGCTCACAGATACGCAGTATTTT

abundance: NA
v_gene: TRBV30
j_gene: TRBJ1-4
d_gene: NA
CDR3aa: CAWGSHRNEKLFF
CDR3nt: TGTGCCTGGGGGTCCCACCGGAATGAAAAACTGTTTTTT

abundance: NA
v_gene: TRBV5-1
j_gene: TRBJ1-6
d_gene: TRBD1
CDR3aa: CASSLSPGTGTSPLHF
CDR3nt: TGCGCCAGCAGCTTAAGCCCCGGGACAGGGACCTCACCCCTCCACTTT

abundance: NA
v_gene: TRBV10-1
j_gene: TRBJ2-1
d_gene: TRBD1
CDR3aa: CASSLTKGANEQFF
CDR3nt: TGCGCCAGCAGCTTGACGAAGGGGGCCAATGAGCAGTTCTTC

abundance: NA
v_gene: TRBV2
j_gene: TRBJ2-5
d_gene: NA
CDR3aa: CASSARSLETQYF
CDR3nt: TGTGCCAGCAGTGCTCGATCGTTGGAGACCCAGTACTTC

abundance: NA
v_gene: TRBV5-1
j_gene: TRBJ2-2
d_gene: TRBD2
CDR3aa: CASSGAGGFEGSGTGELFF
CDR3nt: TGCGCCAGCAGCGGAGCGGGGGGGTTCGAAGGCTCTGGCACCGGGGAGCTGTTTTTT

abundance: once
v_gene: TRBV7-9
j_gene: TRBJ2-3
d_gene: NA
CDR3aa: CASSFESGGTYTDTQYF
CDR3nt: TGTGCCAGCAGCTTTGAATCTGGCGGGACTTACACAGATACGCAGTATTTT

abundance: NA
v_gene: TRBV2
j_gene: TRBJ1-6
d_gene: NA
CDR3aa: CASSEAIWGSPLHF
CDR3nt: TGTGCCAGCAGTGAAGCGATCTGGGGTTCACCCCTCCACTTT

abundance: once
v_gene: TRBV7-8
j_gene: TRBJ2-7
d_gene: NA
CDR3aa: CASSRGNGGSYEQYF
CDR3nt: TGTGCCAGCAGCCGAGGAAACGGGGGAAGCTACGAGCAGTACTTC

abundance: NA
v_gene: TRBV27
j_gene: TRBJ1-4
d_gene: TRBD1
CDR3aa: CATAWTGTNEKLFF
CDR3nt: TGTGCCACCGCTTGGACAGGGACGAATGAAAAACTGTTTTTT

abundance: NA
v_gene: TRBV11-2
j_gene: TRBJ2-7
d_gene: NA
CDR3aa: CASSLVGTGEQYF
CDR3nt: TGTGCCAGCAGCTTAGTTGGGACGGGCGAGCAGTACTTC

abundance: once
v_gene: TRBV2
j_gene: TRBJ2-2
d_gene: TRBD1
CDR3aa: CAGNRDRAFGELFF
CDR3nt: TGTGCCGGGAACCGGGACAGGGCGTTCGGGGAGCTGTTTTTT

abundance: NA
v_gene: TRBV5-1
j_gene: TRBJ2-3
d_gene: TRBD2
CDR3aa: CASSLEASGSGTDTQYF
CDR3nt: TGCGCCAGCAGCTTGGAGGCTAGCGGGTCTGGCACAGATACGCAGTATTTT

abundance: NA
v_gene: TRBV6-1
j_gene: TRBJ2-1
d_gene: TRBD1
CDR3aa: CASSALGQADEQFF
CDR3nt: TGTGCCAGCAGTGCCTTGGGACAGGCGGATGAGCAGTTCTTC

abundance: NA
v_gene: TRBV27
j_gene: TRBJ1-2
d_gene: NA
CDR3aa: CASMGALGYTF
CDR3nt: TGTGCCAGCATGGGTGCTCTTGGCTACACCTTC

abundance: NA
v_gene: TRBV13
j_gene: TRBJ2-7
d_gene: TRBD2
CDR3aa: CASSPPVGTISYEQYF
CDR3nt: TGTGCCAGCAGCCCCCCAGTTGGGACTATCTCCTACGAGCAGTACTTC

abundance: NA
v_gene: TRBV5-6
j_gene: TRBJ2-1
d_gene: TRBD2
CDR3aa: CASSPIAGDPGEQFF
CDR3nt: TGTGCCAGCAGCCCTATAGCGGGAGATCCGGGTGAGCAGTTCTTC

abundance: once
v_gene: TRBV29-1
j_gene: TRBJ2-3
d_gene: NA
CDR3aa: CSVTRGATDTQYF
CDR3nt: TGCAGCGTGACCCGGGGTGCCACAGATACGCAGTATTTT

abundance: NA
v_gene: TRBV11-2
j_gene: TRBJ1-6
d_gene: NA
CDR3aa: CASSPRQRDNSPLHF
CDR3nt: TGTGCCAGCAGCCCCAGACAGAGGGATAATTCACCCCTCCACTTT

abundance: NA
v_gene: TRBV7-9
j_gene: TRBJ2-2
d_gene: NA
CDR3aa: CASSLEQGYTGELFF
CDR3nt: TGTGCCAGCAGCTTAGAACAGGGCTACACCGGGGAGCTGTTTTTT

abundance: NA
v_gene: TRBV6-5
j_gene: TRBJ1-1
d_gene: NA
CDR3aa: CASSSPSDKPKEAFF
CDR3nt: TGTGCCAGCAGTTCTCCTTCCGACAAGCCTAAGGAAGCTTTCTTT

abundance: NA
v_gene: TRBV5-4
j_gene: TRBJ2-7
d_gene: NA
CDR3aa: CASSVPGLLGEQYF
CDR3nt: TGTGCCAGCAGCGTGCCGGGACTCCTTGGCGAGCAGTACTTC

abundance: NA
v_gene: TRBV29-1
j_gene: TRBJ2-7
d_gene: TRBD1
CDR3aa: CSVVGTAAFSYEQYF
CDR3nt: TGCAGCGTTGTGGGGACAGCGGCTTTTTCCTACGAGCAGTACTTC

abundance: NA
v_gene: TRBV28
j_gene: TRBJ2-7
d_gene: TRBD2
CDR3aa: CASRPITSVNYEQYF
CDR3nt: TGTGCCAGCAGGCCGATTACTAGCGTGAATTACGAGCAGTACTTC

abundance: once
v_gene: TRBV15
j_gene: TRBJ2-1
d_gene: TRBD1
CDR3aa: CATSIQGEPYNEQFF
CDR3nt: TGTGCCACCAGCATCCAGGGGGAGCCCTACAATGAGCAGTTCTTC

abundance: NA
v_gene: TRBV6-6
j_gene: TRBJ1-4
d_gene: TRBD1
CDR3aa: CASSYDRGRNEKLFF
CDR3nt: TGTGCCAGCAGTTACGACAGGGGGCGGAATGAAAAACTGTTTTTT

abundance: NA
v_gene: TRBV27
j_gene: TRBJ2-7
d_gene: TRBD1
CDR3aa: CASSPTGLVSYEQYF
CDR3nt: TGTGCCAGCAGCCCGACAGGGCTTGTTTCCTACGAGCAGTACTTC

abundance: NA
v_gene: TRBV5-1
j_gene: TRBJ1-2
d_gene: TRBD1
CDR3aa: CASSLGQGPYGYTF
CDR3nt: TGCGCCAGCAGCTTGGGACAGGGGCCCTATGGCTACACCTTC

abundance: NA
v_gene: TRBV19
j_gene: TRBJ1-2
d_gene: TRBD1
CDR3aa: CASSIEGQGGTNYGYTF
CDR3nt: TGTGCCAGTAGTATAGAGGGACAGGGGGGAACTAACTATGGCTACACCTTC

abundance: NA
v_gene: TRBV9
j_gene: TRBJ2-2
d_gene: TRBD2
CDR3aa: CATASGPNTGELFF
CDR3nt: TGTGCCACCGCTAGCGGACCGAACACCGGGGAGCTGTTTTTT

abundance: NA
v_gene: TRBV29-1
j_gene: TRBJ2-5
d_gene: TRBD2
CDR3aa: CSGSPRLAGGPETQYF
CDR3nt: TGCAGCGGCTCCCCCCGACTAGCGGGGGGGCCGGAGACCCAGTACTTC

abundance: few
v_gene: TRBV2
j_gene: TRBJ1-2
d_gene: NA
CDR3aa: CASRGNNYGYTF
CDR3nt: TGTGCCAGCCGCGGTAATAACTATGGCTACACCTTC

abundance: NA
v_gene: TRBV6-1
j_gene: TRBJ1-5
d_gene: NA
CDR3aa: CASSEMWNQPQHF
CDR3nt: TGTGCCAGCAGTGAGATGTGGAATCAGCCCCAGCATTTT

abundance: NA
v_gene: TRBV7-8
j_gene: TRBJ2-5
d_gene: TRBD2
CDR3aa: CASSLEGPTSELQETQYF
CDR3nt: TGTGCCAGCAGCTTAGAAGGGCCGACTAGCGAGTTACAAGAGACCCAGTACTTC

abundance: NA
v_gene: TRBV5-1
j_gene: TRBJ2-6
d_gene: NA
CDR3aa: CASSLDGANVLTF
CDR3nt: TGCGCCAGCAGCTTGGATGGGGCCAACGTCCTGACTTTC

abundance: NA
v_gene: TRBV28
j_gene: TRBJ1-2
d_gene: TRBD1
CDR3aa: CASTEPGQYYGYTF
CDR3nt: TGTGCCAGCACTGAACCGGGACAGTACTATGGCTACACCTTC

abundance: NA
v_gene: TRBV19
j_gene: TRBJ1-1
d_gene: NA
CDR3aa: CASSMNPGHSNTEAFF
CDR3nt: TGTGCCAGTAGTATGAACCCGGGACACTCGAACACTGAAGCTTTCTTT

abundance: NA
v_gene: TRBV9
j_gene: TRBJ2-6
d_gene: TRBD1
CDR3aa: CASSEGNRGGANVLTF
CDR3nt: TGTGCCAGCAGCGAGGGGAACAGGGGTGGGGCCAACGTCCTGACTTTC

abundance: NA
v_gene: TRBV4-1
j_gene: TRBJ2-2
d_gene: NA
CDR3aa: CASSQDGGRWAGELFF
CDR3nt: TGCGCCAGCAGCCAAGATGGGGGAAGGTGGGCCGGGGAGCTGTTTTTT

abundance: NA
v_gene: TRBV27
j_gene: TRBJ2-3
d_gene: NA
CDR3aa: CASSLYDGAGWSDTQYF
CDR3nt: TGTGCCAGCAGTTTATATGACGGGGCAGGTTGGTCGGATACGCAGTATTTT

abundance: NA
v_gene: TRBV9
j_gene: TRBJ2-6
d_gene: TRBD2
CDR3aa: CASSVDGRVGANVLTF
CDR3nt: TGTGCCAGCAGCGTAGACGGGAGGGTTGGGGCCAACGTCCTGACTTTC

abundance: few
v_gene: TRBV2
j_gene: TRBJ1-5
d_gene: NA
CDR3aa: CASSGHEGNQPQHF
CDR3nt: TGTGCCAGCAGTGGACATGAGGGCAATCAGCCCCAGCATTTT

abundance: few
v_gene: TRBV2
j_gene: TRBJ2-7
d_gene: NA
CDR3aa: CASSEGANSYEQYF
CDR3nt: TGTGCCAGCAGTGAGGGGGCGAACTCCTACGAGCAGTACTTC

abundance: NA
v_gene: TRBV4-1
j_gene: TRBJ1-6
d_gene: TRBD1
CDR3aa: CASSRAGTAYNSPLHF
CDR3nt: TGCGCCAGCAGCCGGGCAGGGACAGCCTATAATTCACCCCTCCACTTT